The rows below give T cell receptor beta chains drawn from one sample of a study of tumor-infiltrating lymphocytes in oesophageal squamous cell carcinoma. TCRdb ran MiXCR on the PCR reads and lists one entry per CDR3 protein. The repertoire holds under 20,000 distinct CDR3 sequences, 40% to 50% seen once, with approximately 15% in the top ten. Sequencing was performed on normal esophageal tissue next to the tumor. The origin of the receptors is a male donor with esophageal squamous cell carcinoma. Both conserved end residues are part of each CDR3. A D gene is named only where the DNA matches it firmly. Only part of the rows carry a size: once, few, many, or a class if the clone is expanded.

J gene: TRBJ2-1; clone size: -; D gene: -; V gene: TRBV5-1; CDR3 protein: CASSLAGNEQFF; CDR3 DNA: TGCGCCAGCAGCTTGGCCGGCAATGAGCAGTTCTTC
J gene: TRBJ2-5; clone size: -; D gene: TRBD1; V gene: TRBV12-3/TRBV12-4; CDR3 protein: CASSLWTGYGSQETQYF; CDR3 DNA: TGTGCCAGCAGTTTATGGACAGGGTACGGTTCACAAGAGACCCAGTACTTC
J gene: TRBJ2-1; clone size: -; D gene: TRBD2; V gene: TRBV7-2; CDR3 protein: CASSLAGVPEQFF; CDR3 DNA: TGTGCCAGCAGCTTGGCGGGGGTCCCCGAGCAGTTCTTC
J gene: TRBJ2-7; clone size: -; D gene: -; V gene: TRBV28; CDR3 protein: CASSPLRQGNYEQYF; CDR3 DNA: TGTGCCAGCAGCCCTTTGAGGCAGGGTAACTACGAGCAGTACTTC
J gene: TRBJ2-7; clone size: -; D gene: TRBD2; V gene: TRBV7-3; CDR3 protein: CASSLVAGGFYEQYF; CDR3 DNA: TGTGCCAGCAGCTTAGTTGCGGGAGGTTTTTACGAGCAGTACTTC
J gene: TRBJ2-1; clone size: medium-sized; D gene: TRBD2; V gene: TRBV7-8; CDR3 protein: CASTPRGGSSYNEQFF; CDR3 DNA: TGTGCCAGCACCCCCCGGGGCGGGAGCTCCTACAATGAGCAGTTCTTC
J gene: TRBJ1-1; clone size: -; D gene: TRBD1; V gene: TRBV6-1; CDR3 protein: CASSKRQGVTEAFF; CDR3 DNA: TGTGCCAGCAGTAAACGACAGGGGGTCACTGAAGCTTTCTTT
J gene: TRBJ2-1; clone size: few; D gene: TRBD2; V gene: TRBV7-3; CDR3 protein: CASSRKAGGPRDEQFF; CDR3 DNA: TGTGCCAGCAGCCGCAAGGCGGGGGGGCCAAGGGATGAGCAGTTCTTC
J gene: TRBJ1-1; clone size: few; D gene: -; V gene: TRBV7-3; CDR3 protein: CASSFGGGTEAFF; CDR3 DNA: TGTGCCAGCAGCTTTGGGGGGGGGACTGAAGCTTTCTTT
J gene: TRBJ2-3; clone size: many; D gene: TRBD1; V gene: TRBV6-1; CDR3 protein: CASRPTGGIGVEYF; CDR3 DNA: TGTGCCAGCAGGCCGACAGGGGGAATCGGTGTTGAGTACTTC
J gene: TRBJ2-7; clone size: medium-sized; D gene: -; V gene: TRBV7-9; CDR3 protein: CASSLGQVGSPLHF; CDR3 DNA: TGTGCCAGCAGCTTAGGACAGGTCGGGTCACCCCTCCACTTC
J gene: TRBJ2-1; clone size: few; D gene: TRBD2; V gene: TRBV7-8; CDR3 protein: CASSFEGLLDTYNEQFF; CDR3 DNA: TGTGCCAGCAGCTTCGAGGGACTACTCGATACCTACAATGAGCAGTTCTTC
J gene: TRBJ2-7; clone size: many; D gene: TRBD2; V gene: TRBV28; CDR3 protein: CASSETGLAGHNEQYF; CDR3 DNA: TGTGCCAGCAGTGAGACGGGACTAGCGGGGCACAATGAGCAGTACTTC
J gene: TRBJ1-1; clone size: medium-sized; D gene: -; V gene: TRBV28; CDR3 protein: CASSAFATEAFF; CDR3 DNA: TGTGCCAGCAGCGCTTTCGCCACTGAAGCTTTCTTT
J gene: TRBJ2-3; clone size: -; D gene: TRBD1; V gene: TRBV6-1; CDR3 protein: CASSERQGVTDTQYF; CDR3 DNA: TGTGCCAGCAGTGAAAGACAGGGGGTCACAGATACGCAGTATTTT